This record concerns one T cell receptor beta chain sequence. Generated by immunoSEQ multiplex PCR, the TCRdb table keeps only in-frame clones and is missing some. In the table there are more than 150,000 clones, over 90% of which are singletons. These data belong to a study of control samples from healthy donors and cancer patients. The CDR3 is made up of 14 amino acids. Trimming removed 4 bases from V and 2 bases from J, with 12 bases in between. Germline V gene lookup returns CDR1 MGHRA and CDR2 YSYEKL. The rearrangement uses TRBV4-1 and TRBJ2-7; D unclear. This receptor was taken from a man aged 45-65 years in good health. The sequencing sample was made of blood. CDR3 protein: CASSLILGTYEQYF. The CDR3 nucleotides are TGCGCCAGCAGCCTGATATTGGGGACCTACGAGCAGTACTTC.